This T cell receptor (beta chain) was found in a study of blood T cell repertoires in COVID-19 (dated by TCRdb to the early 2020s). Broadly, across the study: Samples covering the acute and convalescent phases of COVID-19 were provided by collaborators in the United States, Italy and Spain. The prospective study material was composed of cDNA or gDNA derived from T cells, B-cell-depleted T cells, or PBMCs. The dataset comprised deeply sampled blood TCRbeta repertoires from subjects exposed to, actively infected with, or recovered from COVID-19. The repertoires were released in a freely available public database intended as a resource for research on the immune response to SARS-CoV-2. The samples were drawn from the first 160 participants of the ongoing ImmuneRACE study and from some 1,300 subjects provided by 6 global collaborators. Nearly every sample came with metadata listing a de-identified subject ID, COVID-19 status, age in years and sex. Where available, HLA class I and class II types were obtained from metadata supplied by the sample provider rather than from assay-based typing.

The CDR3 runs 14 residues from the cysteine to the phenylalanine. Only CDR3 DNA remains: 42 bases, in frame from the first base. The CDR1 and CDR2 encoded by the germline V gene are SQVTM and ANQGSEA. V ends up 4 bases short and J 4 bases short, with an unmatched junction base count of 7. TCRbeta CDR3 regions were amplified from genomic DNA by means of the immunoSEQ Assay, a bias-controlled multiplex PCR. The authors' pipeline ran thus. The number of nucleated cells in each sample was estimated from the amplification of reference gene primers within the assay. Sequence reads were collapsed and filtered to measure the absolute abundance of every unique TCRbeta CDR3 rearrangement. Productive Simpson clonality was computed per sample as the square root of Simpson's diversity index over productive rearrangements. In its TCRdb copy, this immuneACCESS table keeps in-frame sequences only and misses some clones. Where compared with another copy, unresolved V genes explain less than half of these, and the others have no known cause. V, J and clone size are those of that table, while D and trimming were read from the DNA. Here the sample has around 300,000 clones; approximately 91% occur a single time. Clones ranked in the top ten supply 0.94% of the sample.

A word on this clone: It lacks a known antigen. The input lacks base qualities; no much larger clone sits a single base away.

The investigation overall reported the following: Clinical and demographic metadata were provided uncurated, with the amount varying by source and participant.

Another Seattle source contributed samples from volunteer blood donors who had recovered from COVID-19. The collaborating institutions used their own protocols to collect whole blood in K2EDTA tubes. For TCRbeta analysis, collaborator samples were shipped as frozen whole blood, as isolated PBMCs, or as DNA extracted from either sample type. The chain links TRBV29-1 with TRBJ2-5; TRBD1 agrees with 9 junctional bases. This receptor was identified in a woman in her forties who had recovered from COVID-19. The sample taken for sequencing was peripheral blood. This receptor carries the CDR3 CSVAGTGRGETQYF. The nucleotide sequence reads TGCAGCGTTGCCGGGACAGGGCGAGGAGAGACCCAGTACTTC. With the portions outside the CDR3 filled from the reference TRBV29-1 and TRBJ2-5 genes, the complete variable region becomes SAVISQKPSRDICQRGTSLTIQCQVDSQVTMMFWYRQQPGQSLTLIATANQGSEATYESGFVIDKFPISRPNLTFSTLTVSNMSPEDSSIYLCSVAGTGRGETQYFGPGTRLLVL.